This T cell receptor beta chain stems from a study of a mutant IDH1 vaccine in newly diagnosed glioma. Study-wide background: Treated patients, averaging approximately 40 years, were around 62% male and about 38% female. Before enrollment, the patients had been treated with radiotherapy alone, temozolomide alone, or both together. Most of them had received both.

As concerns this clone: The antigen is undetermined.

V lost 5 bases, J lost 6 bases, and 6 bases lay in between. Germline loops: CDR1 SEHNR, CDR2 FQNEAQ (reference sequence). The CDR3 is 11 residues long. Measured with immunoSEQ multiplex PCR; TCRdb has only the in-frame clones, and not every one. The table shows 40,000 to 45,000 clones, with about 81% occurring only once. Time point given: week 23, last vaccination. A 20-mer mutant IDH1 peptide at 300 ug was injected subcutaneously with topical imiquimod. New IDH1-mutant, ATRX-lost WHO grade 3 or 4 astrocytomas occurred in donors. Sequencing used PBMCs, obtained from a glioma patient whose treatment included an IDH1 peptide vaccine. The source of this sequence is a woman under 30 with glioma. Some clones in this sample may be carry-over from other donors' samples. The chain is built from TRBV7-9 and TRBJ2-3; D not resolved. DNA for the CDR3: TGTGCCAGCAGCCCCCCCGATACGCAGTATTTT. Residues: CASSPPDTQYF.